These T cell receptor beta chains were read from a single sample in a study of blood T cell repertoires in COVID-19. TCRdb keeps only in-frame clones here, not all; method: immunoSEQ multiplex PCR. The sample has about 310,000 clones, about 90% seen once. Sequences were obtained from peripheral blood. The receptor source for this set is a woman aged 50 to 60 who had recovered from COVID-19. The CDR3 runs from the conserved cysteine through the conserved F or W. Each record gives: CDR3 DNA, CDR3 protein, J gene, D gene, V gene, clone size. A D gene is named only where the DNA matches it firmly. Clone size is stated in some rows and not others, as once, few, many or a class when expanded.

TGTGCCAGCAGTTACCAGCGTGGGACCCAGTACTTC CASSYQRGTQYF TRBJ2-5 . TRBV6-6 once
TGTGCCAGCTCACCAAGAGCTAGCGGGGGGCCTCGGGCCTACGAGCAGTACTTC CASSPRASGGPRAYEQYF TRBJ2-7 TRBD2 TRBV18 .
TGTGCCAGCAGTTTATCCTCGACAGGGAACTACAATGAGCAGTTCTTC CASSLSSTGNYNEQFF TRBJ2-1 TRBD1 TRBV27 .
TGTGCCAGCACTCCGACAGGGGGGGACAATCAGCCCCAGCATTTT CASTPTGGDNQPQHF TRBJ1-5 TRBD1 TRBV6-5 .
TGTGCCAGCAGTGGCAGGGGAACTAATGAAAAACTGTTTTTT CASSGRGTNEKLFF TRBJ1-4 . TRBV28 .
TGTGCCAGCAGCCAAGATGTGCGGAACGGGGAGCTGTTTTTT CASSQDVRNGELFF TRBJ2-2 . TRBV4-2 .
TGCGCCAGCAGCCAACCGGCAGGGGCGAACACTGAAGCTTTCTTT CASSQPAGANTEAFF TRBJ1-1 . TRBV4-3 .
TGTGCCAGCTCACAAGGGACAGCTGGTGATCAGCCCCAGCATTTT CASSQGTAGDQPQHF TRBJ1-5 TRBD1 TRBV18 .
TGTGCAAGTCGCCGCCCCCCATCGACGGGACAGGAAGACACGAACACCGGGGAGCTGTTTTTT CASRRPPSTGQEDTNTGELFF TRBJ2-2 . TRBV12-2 once
TGTGCCAGCAGCTTAACAGGGGTAGATACGCAGTATTTT CASSLTGVDTQYF TRBJ2-3 . TRBV7-3 .